The clone carrying this T cell receptor beta chain was seen a handful of times. The source of the sample is a study of blood T cell repertoires in COVID-19. Two negative PCRs, clearance, or symptom resolution characterized the recovered Cohort 3 donors. Using immunoSEQ multiplex PCR, the repertoire was profiled, and TCRdb retains in-frame clones only, with some absent. The table lists around 180,000 clones, under 85% of them singletons. The CDR3 covers 13 residues. Trimming took 7 bases from V and 1 from J, leaving 9 bases between them. The V gene's germline CDR1 is KGHDR and CDR2 SFDVKD. This receptor was identified in a man aged 45-65 years who had recovered from COVID-19. The sequencing sample was made of PBMCs or T cells enriched from blood (not recorded which). The rearrangement uses TRBV24-1 and TRBJ1-1; a possible D gene is TRBD1 (6 bases). CDR3 DNA: TGTGCCACCAGGGAGACAGGGAACACTGAAGCTTTCTTT. Translation: CATRETGNTEAFF.